A single sample gave rise to the 9 T cell receptor beta chains below, sequenced in a study of blood T cell repertoires in COVID-19. The data were produced by immunoSEQ multiplex PCR, yet TCRdb's version contains in-frame clones alone and is incomplete. The table has 120,000 or so clones, approximately 86% seen once. Sequencing input: peripheral blood. Receptors originate from a woman aged 50 to 65 with active or convalescent COVID-19.

This clone occurred once. The gene calls are TRBV3-1 (or the pseudogene TRBV3-2) and TRBJ2-7, with 7 nucleotides matching TRBD1. Germline V gene data show CDR1 as LGHDT and CDR2 as YNNKEL (reference sequence). With 0 bases clipped from V and 4 bases from J, the junction kept 9 bases outside the gene matches. This CDR3 is 16 amino acids long. CDR3 sequence: CASSQEWGQNRYEQYF. As DNA, the CDR3 is TGTGCCAGCAGCCAAGAATGGGGACAGAATAGATACGAGCAGTACTTC.

The chain uses TRBV5-5 and TRBJ2-3, with TRBD2 matching over 9 bases. With 4 bases clipped from V and 2 bases from J, the junction kept 8 bases outside the gene matches. CDR1 and CDR2 from the germline V gene are SGHKS and YYEKEE (reference sequence). This CDR3 region has 16 residues. The CDR3 region has the DNA TGTGCCAGCAGCCGCGGGAGGGCCATGAACACAGATACGCAGTATTTT. Residues: CASSRGRAMNTDTQYF.

This clone turned up a few times. The J gene is TRBJ1-2, the V gene TRBV7-8, with TRBD1 identical over 9 bases. Germline-derived CDR1 and CDR2 are SGHVS and FQNEAQ. The CDR3 is 14 residues long. Trimming removed 5 bases from V and 4 bases from J; junction bases left unmatched: 5. This CDR3 reads CASSHRGRGYGYTF. The DNA for the CDR3 is TGTGCCAGCAGCCACAGGGGGCGCGGCTATGGCTACACCTTC. Supplemented by reference TRBV7-8 and TRBJ1-2, the full variable domain reads GAGVSQSPRYKVAKRGQDVALRCDPISGHVSLFWYQQALGQGPEFLTYFQNEAQLDKSGLPSDRFFAERPEGSVSTLKIQRTQQEDSAVYLCASSHRGRGYGYTFGSGTRLTVV.

This chain uses TRBV15 with TRBJ2-4; 11 nucleotides line up with TRBD2. The germline V gene has CDR1 LNHNV and CDR2 YYDKDF (reference sequence). Germline trimming cut 0 bases from V and 6 bases from J; bases unmatched to any gene: 13. There are 19 residues in the CDR3. The CDR3 region is CATSREAATSGIGGNIQYF. The DNA for the CDR3 is TGTGCCACCAGCAGAGAGGCGGCGACTAGCGGGATCGGGGGAAACATTCAGTACTTC.

V usage is TRBV27 and J usage is TRBJ2-1; possibly TRBD2 for D (6 bases). CDR1 MNHEY and CDR2 SMNVEV come from the germline V gene (reference sequence). V was cut by 4 bases and J by 6 bases, with 16 bases left in between. The CDR3 is 15 amino acids. This CDR3 is CASSSPSEAGNEQFF. The CDR3 DNA reads TGTGCCAGCAGTTCCCCTAGCGAGGCTGGCAATGAGCAGTTCTTC.

The chain recombines TRBV7-2 with TRBJ2-7; 12 nucleotides agree with TRBD2. V shed 5 bases and J 2 bases; nucleotides not matched to a gene: 10. The germline V gene has CDR1 SGHTA and CDR2 FQGNSA. The CDR3 contains 17 residues. CDR3 protein: CASSPLASSGRAYEQYF. The CDR3 bases are TGTGCCAGCAGCCCTCTAGCGTCTAGCGGGAGGGCCTACGAGCAGTACTTC.

This sequence joins TRBV2 and TRBJ1-2, with 7 bases lining up with TRBD1. The CDR3 length is 15 residues. J gave up 8 bases and V 3 bases, and 12 bases lay outside the gene matches. Germline V gene lookup returns CDR1 SNHLY and CDR2 FYNNEI. The chain's CDR3 is CASSEGRQGGSGYTF. Here the CDR3 DNA reads TGTGCCAGCAGTGAGGGCCGACAGGGAGGATCCGGCTACACCTTC. Full variable domain (outside the CDR3, taken from reference TRBV2 and TRBJ1-2): EPEVTQTPSHQVTQMGQEVILRCVPISNHLYFYWYRQILGQKVEFLVSFYNNEISEKSEIFDDQFSVERPDGSNFTLKIRSTKLEDSAMYFCASSEGRQGGSGYTFGSGTRLTVV.

The chain has TRBV9 and TRBJ2-7, with TRBD2 matching over 10 bases. CDR1 is SGDLS, CDR2 YYNGEE, per germline. CDR3 size: 15 residues. Trimming cost V 3 bases and J 2 bases; bases outside gene matches: 5. The CDR3 DNA is TGTGCCAGCAGCGCTCTAGCGGGAGTCCCCTACGAGCAGTACTTC. Translating gives CASSALAGVPYEQYF.

V usage is TRBV11-3 and J usage is TRBJ2-3, with a tentative D call TRBD1 (6 bases). This CDR3 is built from 15 residues. V lost 5 bases, J lost 3 bases, and 15 bases lay in between. Germline V CDR1 and CDR2: SGHNT, YENEEA. CDR3 loop: CASSPKFGTTDTQYF. The CDR3 coding sequence is TGTGCCAGCAGCCCCAAGTTCGGGACAACAGATACGCAGTATTTT.